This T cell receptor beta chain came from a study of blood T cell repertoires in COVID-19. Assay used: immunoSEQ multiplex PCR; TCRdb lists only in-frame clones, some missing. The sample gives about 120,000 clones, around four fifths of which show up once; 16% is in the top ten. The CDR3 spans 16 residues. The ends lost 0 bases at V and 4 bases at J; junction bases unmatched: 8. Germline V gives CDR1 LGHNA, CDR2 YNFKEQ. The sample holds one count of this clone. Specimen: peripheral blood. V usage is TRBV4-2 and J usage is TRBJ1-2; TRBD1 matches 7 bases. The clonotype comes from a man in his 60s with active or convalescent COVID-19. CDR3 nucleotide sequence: TGTGCCAGCAGCCAAGATGAGGGAAACAGGGGCTATGGCTACACCTTC. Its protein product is CASSQDEGNRGYGYTF.